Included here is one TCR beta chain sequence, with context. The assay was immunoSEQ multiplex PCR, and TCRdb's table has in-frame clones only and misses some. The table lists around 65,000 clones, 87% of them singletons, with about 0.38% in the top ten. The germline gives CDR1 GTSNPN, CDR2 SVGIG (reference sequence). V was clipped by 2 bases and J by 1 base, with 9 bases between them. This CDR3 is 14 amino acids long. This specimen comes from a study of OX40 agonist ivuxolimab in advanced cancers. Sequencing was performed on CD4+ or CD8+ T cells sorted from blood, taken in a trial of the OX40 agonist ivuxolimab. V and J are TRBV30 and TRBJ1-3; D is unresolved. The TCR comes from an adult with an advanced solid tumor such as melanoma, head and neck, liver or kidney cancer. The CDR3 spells CAWSKTVSGNTIYF. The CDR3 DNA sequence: TGTGCCTGGAGTAAGACCGTTTCTGGAAACACCATATATTTT.